The 11 T cell receptor beta chains presented below share a single source sample, sequenced in a study of T cell repertoires in cytomegalovirus infection. TCRdb independently ran MiXCR on the reads; one entry per CDR3 protein. The sample has 310,000 or so distinct CDR3 sequences, around 10% seen once. The source material was PBMCs. These receptors all stem from a human donor in good health (CMV status not recorded). Some clones in this sample may be carry-over from other donors' samples.

This clonotype has at least ten counts. The V call is TRBV24-1, the J call TRBJ2-1; D may be TRBD1 or TRBD2 (5 bases each). Trimming took off 0 bases at V and 2 bases at J, with 7 bases between the two ends. Germline assignment: CDR1 KGHDR and CDR2 SFDVKD. CDR3 length equals 15 residues. CDR3 in amino acids: CATSDLSGPYNEQFF. Written as DNA, the CDR3 is TGTGCCACCAGTGATTTGTCGGGACCCTACAATGAGCAGTTCTTC.

In this sample, this clonotype turned up many times. The chain combines TRBV7-6 with TRBJ2-1; 9 positions match TRBD2. The ends lost 5 bases at V and 9 bases at J; junction bases unmatched: 14. The V gene's germline CDR1 is SGHVS and CDR2 FNYEAQ. The length of the CDR3 is 16 residues. In nucleotides, the CDR3 is TGTGCCAGCAGCGTTGGGAGCGGGGGGATCTTGAGTGAGCAGTTCTTC. Encoded protein: CASSVGSGGILSEQFF. Complete variable domain (other parts from reference TRBV7-6 and TRBJ2-1): GAGVSQSPRYKVTKRGQDVALRCDPISGHVSLYWYRQALGQGPEFLTYFNYEAQQDKSGLPNDRFSAERPEGSISTLTIQRTEQRDSAMYRCASSVGSGGILSEQFFGPGTRLTVL.

This clonotype has more than one count but fewer than ten. This chain links TRBV20-1 with TRBJ2-4; the match to TRBD2 covers 8 bases. CDR3 length: 14 residues. Germline trimming cut 6 bases from V and 1 base from J; bases unmatched to any gene: 5. Per germline, CDR1 DFQATT and CDR2 SNEGSKA (reference sequence). The CDR3 region has the DNA TGCAGTGCCGAGCGGGGGCGGGCCAAAAACATTCAGTACTTC. Amino acid sequence: CSAERGRAKNIQYF.

There are many counts of this clonotype. This sequence joins TRBV6-5 and TRBJ1-1; D is possibly TRBD1 (5 bases). V was trimmed by 0 bases and J by 7 bases, leaving 15 bases between them. Germline V CDR1 and CDR2: MNHEY, SVGAGI. The CDR3 totals 15 residues. This CDR3 reads CASSYSGLPMGEAFF. DNA for the CDR3: TGTGCCAGCAGTTACTCGGGACTCCCAATGGGTGAAGCTTTCTTT.

This clonotype showed up just a few times. The genes are TRBV2 and TRBJ1-1; D is possibly TRBD1 (5 bases). Between the trimmed V and J ends, which lost 6 bases and 6 bases, there was a span of 17 bases. Germline lookup yields CDR1 SNHLY and CDR2 FYNNEI. There are 14 residues in the CDR3. The DNA of the CDR3 is TGTGCCAGCAGGGCTCAGGGTGGTGCTGCTGAAGCTTTCTTT. Its translation is CASRAQGGAAEAFF.

The rearrangement joins TRBV25-1 to TRBJ2-1; D is uncertain. CDR1 and CDR2 from the germline V gene are MGHDK and SYGVNS. Trimming removed 5 bases from V and 5 bases from J, with 10 bases in between. The CDR3 loop spans 13 amino acids. The CDR3 reads CASSSPYDNEQFF. The CDR3 coding sequence is TGTGCCAGCAGTTCACCCTACGACAATGAGCAGTTCTTC.

This clonotype was picked up many times. The chain recombines TRBV12-5 with TRBJ2-2; 15 nucleotides match TRBD2. The CDR3 has 19 residues. Trimming removed 2 bases from V and 3 bases from J; junction bases left unmatched: 7. Germline V CDR1 and CDR2: LGHNT, FRNRAP. CDR3 residues: CASGLLGLAGGHHTGELFF. The CDR3 region has the DNA TGTGCTAGTGGTTTGCTCGGACTAGCGGGGGGGCACCACACCGGGGAGCTGTTTTTT.

This clonotype was detected many times. The chain uses TRBV29-1 and TRBJ1-2; D might be TRBD1 (6 bases). The ends were cut back, 6 bases at V and 4 bases at J, with 12 bases in the middle. This CDR3 comprises 12 residues. The V gene's germline CDR1 is SQVTM and CDR2 ANQGSEA. CDR3 region: CSVGGAGYGYTF. CDR3 sequence (DNA): TGCAGCGTCGGGGGGGCGGGCTATGGCTACACCTTC. Together with reference TRBV29-1 and TRBJ1-2, the CDR3 gives the full variable domain: SAVISQKPSRDICQRGTSLTIQCQVDSQVTMMFWYRQQPGQSLTLIATANQGSEATYESGFVIDKFPISRPNLTFSTLTVSNMSPEDSSIYLCSVGGAGYGYTFGSGTRLTVV.

Comments on this clonotype: This may be a read error: a much more frequent sequence differs by one nucleotide. This chain links TRBV7-9 with TRBJ2-7; D ambiguous. CDR3 length equals 15 residues. Germline lookup yields CDR1 SEHNR and CDR2 FQNEAQ (reference sequence). V was trimmed by 6 bases and J by 5 bases, leaving 20 bases between them. CDR3 in amino acids: CASSPRGGPSDEQYV. CDR3 nucleotides: TGTGCCAGCAGTCCCCGAGGTGGACCAAGCGACGAGCAGTACGTC.

This chain links TRBV2 with TRBJ1-4, with 7 nucleotides matching TRBD1. Germline V gives CDR1 SNHLY, CDR2 FYNNEI. V dropped 6 bases and J dropped 10; count of bases not matched to a gene: 8. This CDR3 has 13 amino acids. The CDR3 region has the DNA TGTGCCAGCAGGCTGGAAGGGGGCGTAAAACTGTTTTTT. This encodes CASRLEGGVKLFF.

This clonotype was seen ten or more times. CDR3 residues: CASSQDRVGGLGGYTF. The CDR3 DNA sequence: TGCGCCAGCAGCCAAGATCGGGTAGGGGGCCTTGGGGGCTACACCTTC. This rearrangement joins TRBV4-1 to TRBJ1-2; 7 nucleotides agree with TRBD1. The V and J ends lost 0 bases and 8 bases, in that order; junction bases with no gene match: 12. This CDR3 is 16 amino acids long. CDR1 MGHRA and CDR2 YSYEKL come from the germline V gene.